Listed below are T cell receptor beta chains from one sample, sequenced in a study of cytomegalovirus exposure and HLA in healthy donors. The data were produced by immunoSEQ multiplex PCR, yet TCRdb's version contains in-frame clones alone and is incomplete. Of about 150,000 clones listed, nearly 80% are singletons. Sequenced input: PBMCs. The receptors were sampled from a woman between 40 and 50 years old in good health and CMV-seronegative. CDR3s leave out the opening cysteine and the closing phenylalanine or tryptophan. The order of the fields is CDR3 protein, J gene, clone size, V gene. Part of the rows lack a size; the others show once, few, many or a class for expanded clones.

ASSPGLDLEQF | TRBJ2-1 | few | TRBV2
ASSPDPLRGNTEAF | TRBJ1-1 | . | TRBV4-3
ASSRQGAGNEQF | TRBJ2-1 | . | TRBV18
ASSFGRRSL | TRBJ1-1 | few | TRBV28
ASSPPSGGIHEQY | TRBJ2-7 | . | TRBV6-4
ASSSGTSVEQY | TRBJ2-7 | . | TRBV7-2
ASSLRQEEIQY | TRBJ2-5 | . | TRBV7-2
ASSLRTSGLINEQF | TRBJ2-1 | . | TRBV5-1
ASSRPTGLNTEAF | TRBJ1-1 | . | TRBV4-1
ASSPTSGTYYNEQF | TRBJ2-1 | once | TRBV18
ASSPITGTGSDTQY | TRBJ2-3 | . | TRBV18
ASSDVPGGGQPQH | TRBJ1-5 | . | TRBV6-1
ASSGQHNEQF | TRBJ2-1 | few | TRBV2
ASSKTSERNEQF | TRBJ2-1 | few | TRBV5-1
ASSLSGQGAYEQY | TRBJ2-7 | . | TRBV6-5
ATKQGFSSYEQY | TRBJ2-7 | . | TRBV5-1
ASSFRLAGHNEQF | TRBJ2-1 | . | TRBV9
ASKRGGQAISGANVLT | TRBJ2-6 | . | TRBV28
ASSLVWQGYNEQF | TRBJ2-1 | . | TRBV5-6
ASSQLLPEERGPYEQY | TRBJ2-7 | . | TRBV4-3
ASSSREVVEETQY | TRBJ2-5 | . | TRBV9
ASSFDRGYEQY | TRBJ2-7 | . | TRBV11-1
ASSLGRSGNSPLH | TRBJ1-6 | . | TRBV11-1
ASSDRPGSPLH | TRBJ1-6 | . | TRBV10-1
ASSAQAGEGYT | TRBJ1-2 | . | TRBV11-1
ASSYSARGLGYT | TRBJ1-2 | . | TRBV6-5
ASSREGFGNQPQH | TRBJ1-5 | . | TRBV5-5
SVEGGTSGRQESSYNEQF | TRBJ2-1 | . | TRBV29-1